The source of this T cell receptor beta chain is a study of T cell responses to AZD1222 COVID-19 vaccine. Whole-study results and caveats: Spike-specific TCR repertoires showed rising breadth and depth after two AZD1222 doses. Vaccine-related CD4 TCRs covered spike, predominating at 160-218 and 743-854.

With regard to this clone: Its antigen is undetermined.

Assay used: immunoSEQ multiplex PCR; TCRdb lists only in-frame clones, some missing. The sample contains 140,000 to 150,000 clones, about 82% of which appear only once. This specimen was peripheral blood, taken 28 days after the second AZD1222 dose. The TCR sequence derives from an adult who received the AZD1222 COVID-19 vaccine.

This CDR3 is CASSQYSGSGANVLTF. CDR3 coding DNA: TGCGCCAGCAGCCAGTATTCGGGGTCTGGGGCCAACGTCCTGACTTTC. The rearrangement joins TRBV4-1 to TRBJ2-6; TRBD2 might be the D (5 bases). CDR1 is MGHRA, CDR2 YSYEKL, per germline. The CDR3 length is 16 residues. Trimming took off 3 bases at V and 1 base at J, with 10 bases between the two ends.